This TCR beta chain derives from a study of T cell responses to AZD1222 COVID-19 vaccine. Sequenced by immunoSEQ multiplex PCR; TCRdb stores in-frame clones only, minus some. The sample includes about 200,000 clones, more than 80% of them seen just once. With respect to this clone: Its specificity is not known.

Broader study findings: Nearly half of the spike-specific TCRs reportedly recognize variant regions that carry no mutations. Most donors were white British, females outnumbered males, and clonal diversity was possibly underestimated. A rise in Spike-specific TCR breadth and depth followed two AZD1222 doses.

This sequence was found in an adult who received the MenACWY meningococcal vaccine as a control. This sample comprised peripheral blood, obtained 28 days after the second dose of the MenACWY control vaccine.

The chain's CDR3 is CASSYRGRGAFF. In DNA, the CDR3 is TGTGCCAGCAGTTACAGGGGGCGGGGAGCTTTCTTT. The rearrangement uses TRBV28 and TRBJ1-1; 9 nucleotides match TRBD1. The CDR3 totals 12 residues. Trimming at V came to 4 bases and at J to 10 bases, leaving 4 bases not matched to a gene. Per the germline V gene, CDR1 is MDHEN and CDR2 is SYDVKM.